This section outlines one T cell receptor beta chain sequence together with its context. Its antigen is not known. These data belong to a study of T cells in Graves' hyperthyroidism and ophthalmopathy. Findings of the study overall: Most clonotypes expanded in the thyroid (above 0.001) were also present in blood.

The CDR3 regions of TCR beta were amplified from RNA transcripts. Primed by the HTBI set, a first-round RT-PCR was run on the TCR CDR3. TCRdb independently ran MiXCR on the multiplex PCR reads; one entry per CDR3 protein. Here the sample spans about 570,000 distinct CDR3 sequences, just over 45% being singletons. V lost 1 base to trimming and J lost 4 bases, with 10 bases between them. The CDR3 sequence is 14 residues long. Germline CDR1 reads LNHNV; CDR2 reads YYDKDF (reference sequence). Uncontrolled infection, other autoimmune disease, pregnancy and lactation each barred patients from inclusion. The source material was peripheral blood or thyroid tissue (not recorded which). This sequence originates from an adult woman with Graves' disease, either hyperthyroidism or ophthalmopathy (not recorded which). V and J are TRBV15 and TRBJ1-1, with a weak D call TRBD1 (6 bases). CDR3 nucleotides: TGTGCCACCAGCAGAGGGACAGAGGGCACTGAAGCTTTCTTT. Encoded protein: CATSRGTEGTEAFF.